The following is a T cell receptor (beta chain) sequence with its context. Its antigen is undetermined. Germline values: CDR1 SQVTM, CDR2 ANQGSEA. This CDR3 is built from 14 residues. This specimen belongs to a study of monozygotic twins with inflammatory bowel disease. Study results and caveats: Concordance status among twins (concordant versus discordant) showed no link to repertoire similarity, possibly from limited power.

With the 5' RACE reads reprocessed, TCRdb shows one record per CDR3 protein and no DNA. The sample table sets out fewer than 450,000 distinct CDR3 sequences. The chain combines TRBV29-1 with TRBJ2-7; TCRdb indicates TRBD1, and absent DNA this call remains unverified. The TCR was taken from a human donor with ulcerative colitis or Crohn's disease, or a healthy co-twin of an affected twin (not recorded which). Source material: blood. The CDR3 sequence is CSVKGDRTTYEQYF.